This T cell receptor (beta chain) was recovered during a study of blood T cell repertoires in COVID-19. Generated by immunoSEQ multiplex PCR, the TCRdb table keeps only in-frame clones and is missing some. The sample holds 280,000 or so clones, 90% seen once. The cohort comprised adults aged roughly 18 to 95 years residing in about two dozen US areas. Categorization into cohorts depended on clinical history that participants reported. This CDR3 region has 15 residues. Germline CDR1 reads SGHDN; CDR2 reads FVKESK. Trimming cost V 0 bases and J 6 bases, with 12 bases left between them. The J gene is TRBJ2-1, the V gene TRBV14, with a possible D match to TRBD1 (6 bases). Sequences were obtained from PBMCs or T cells enriched from blood (not recorded which). This clonotype was sampled from a woman younger than 35 with acute COVID-19. As DNA, the CDR3 is TGTGCCAGCAGCCAAGACAGGGGTACCGGCAATGAGCAGTTCTTC. Its protein product is CASSQDRGTGNEQFF.